This TCR beta chain comes out of a study of CD8+ T cells in alopecia areata. RNA was isolated and reverse transcribed to cDNA, the sequencing template. Sequencing used immunoSEQ multiplex PCR; TCRdb keeps in-frame clones, though not all of them. This repertoire shows 160,000 or so clones, less than 80% found once; its top ten account for approximately 10%. General study findings and limits: Lesional scalp, notably in alopecia totalis/universalis, had clonality above that of normal scalp.

The count of this clone is one. Its antigen is still unknown. Germline V gene data show CDR1 as SNHLY and CDR2 as FYNNEI. This CDR3 is built from 11 residues. Deletions cut 7 bases from V and 7 bases from J, with 10 bases between. The chain recombines TRBV2 with TRBJ1-2; TRBD1 is a possible D gene (6 bases). Source: CD8+ T cells sorted from blood, taken at week 0. This TCR was sampled from a human donor with alopecia areata. The CDR3 nucleotides read TGTGCCAGCACCAGGGGATTTGGCTACACCTTC. Translating gives CASTRGFGYTF. Full variable domain (outside the CDR3, taken from reference TRBV2 and TRBJ1-2): EPEVTQTPSHQVTQMGQEVILRCVPISNHLYFYWYRQILGQKVEFLVSFYNNEISEKSEIFDDQFSVERPDGSNFTLKIRSTKLEDSAMYFCASTRGFGYTFGSGTRLTVV.